This is a list of T cell receptor beta chains from one sample in a study of Graves' ophthalmopathy and Graves' hyperthyroidism. TCRdb reprocessed the multiplex PCR reads via MiXCR and lists one record per CDR3 protein. The data hold about 1.2 million distinct CDR3 sequences, with roughly 35% observed a single time. What was sequenced was peripheral blood or thyroid tissue (not recorded which). The receptors here all came from an adult man with Graves' hyperthyroidism. Both conserved end residues are part of each CDR3. D genes are given only for firm matches. Rows give clone size only sometimes, using once, few, many, or a class for an expanded clone.

D gene	clone size	V gene	J gene	CDR3 DNA	CDR3 protein
TRBD1	many	TRBV19	TRBJ1-5	TGTGCCAGTAGTCCAGACAGGGGCGTCTATCAGCCCCAGCATTTT	CASSPDRGVYQPQHF
NA	NA	TRBV19	TRBJ1-1	TGTGCCAGTAGTATAGAGGAACCACTGCGCGCTTTCTTT	CASSIEEPLRAFF
NA	few	TRBV7-2	TRBJ2-5	TGTGCCAGCAGCCTTTCGAAGGGCGCGGAGACCCAGTACTTC	CASSLSKGAETQYF
TRBD1	few	TRBV10-1	TRBJ2-7	TGCGCCAGCAGTGGTCGGGACAGGCACCCTTCCTACGAGCAGTACTTC	CASSGRDRHPSYEQYF
NA	few	TRBV19	TRBJ2-2	TGTGCCAGTACGAAGGTGGCGATACAAACGACCGGGGAGCTGTTTTTT	CASTKVAIQTTGELFF
NA	NA	TRBV7-6	TRBJ2-7	TGTGCCAGCAGCCCAGGGCCCGGTCCCTACGAGCAGTACTTC	CASSPGPGPYEQYF
TRBD2	NA	TRBV5-1	TRBJ2-7	TGCGCCAGCAGCTGGGCAAGGCTAGCGGGAGACGAGCAGTACTTC	CASSWARLAGDEQYF
TRBD1	NA	TRBV29-1	TRBJ2-5	TGCAGCGTCGGATTCCGCACAGGGGGTCGGGAGACCCAGTACTTC	CSVGFRTGGRETQYF
TRBD1	NA	TRBV10-3	TRBJ1-5	TGTGCCATCAGTGACCCAGTTAGGACAGGGCTACTCAATCAGCCCCAGCATTTT	CAISDPVRTGLLNQPQHF
NA	NA	TRBV7-3	TRBJ2-3	TGTGCCAGCAGCGCGGCAGGGACAGATACGCAGTATTTT	CASSAAGTDTQYF
NA	few	TRBV20-1	TRBJ2-5	TGCAGTTCCGGTACTTCCTTTGAAAAGACCCAGTACTTC	CSSGTSFEKTQYF
TRBD2	once	TRBV12-3/TRBV12-4	TRBJ2-7	TGTGCCAGCAGTTTACTTGCTAGCGGGGTCTCCTACGAGCAGTACTTC	CASSLLASGVSYEQYF
TRBD1	many	TRBV15	TRBJ1-6	TGTGCCACCGGGACAGAATATAATTCACCCCTCCACTTT	CATGTEYNSPLHF
NA	NA	TRBV7-3	TRBJ1-1	TGTGCCAGCAGCTTCGGCGGGTTAAGGGCTGAAGCTTTCTTT	CASSFGGLRAEAFF
NA	many	TRBV7-8	TRBJ1-5	TGTGCCAGCAGCTTAGGCGGACAGTATCAGCCCCAGCATTTT	CASSLGGQYQPQHF
NA	NA	TRBV7-9	TRBJ1-4	TGTGCCAGCAGCTTTACCCCGGGGATTAATGAAAAACTGTTTTTT	CASSFTPGINEKLFF
TRBD1	NA	TRBV5-6	TRBJ1-2	TGTGCCAGCAGCTTGGAAGGGCGGGAGGGGGCCTATGGCTACACCTTC	CASSLEGREGAYGYTF
TRBD1	NA	TRBV9	TRBJ2-7	TGTGCCAGCAGCCCCTCGTCCGGGACAGGGGGCGAGCAGTACTTC	CASSPSSGTGGEQYF
NA	many	TRBV19	TRBJ1-5	TGTGCCAGTAGTATCCTGGCAGGGTTAAGCAATCAGCCCCAGCATTTT	CASSILAGLSNQPQHF
NA	few	TRBV27	TRBJ2-5	TGTGCCAGCAGTCAGACTAGGGGATCCCAGACCCAGTACTTC	CASSQTRGSQTQYF
NA	NA	TRBV2	TRBJ1-2	TGTGCCAGCAGTGGGGATAGCAATGGCTACACCTTC	CASSGDSNGYTF
TRBD1	few	TRBV19	TRBJ1-2	TGTGCCAGTAAGAACAGGGGCAACTATGGCTACACCTTC	CASKNRGNYGYTF
TRBD2	NA	TRBV9	TRBJ2-2	TGTGCCAGCAGCGGCTTCGGGGGGGCCGGGGAGCTGTTTTTT	CASSGFGGAGELFF
TRBD1	many	TRBV7-3	TRBJ2-2	TGTGCCAGCAGCCAGGGGGCCACCGGGGAGCTGTTTTTT	CASSQGATGELFF
TRBD1	NA	TRBV6-2/TRBV6-3	TRBJ1-1	TGTGCCAGCAGTTCACAGACAGGGACGCCTGAAGCTTTCTTT	CASSSQTGTPEAFF
NA	many	TRBV7-2	TRBJ1-1	TGTGCCAGCAGCTTATACGAAAACACTGAAGCTTTCTTT	CASSLYENTEAFF
TRBD1	few	TRBV4-3	TRBJ1-1	TGCGCCAGCAGCCAGGTCCCGGGACAGGGATCTGAAGCTTTCTTT	CASSQVPGQGSEAFF
NA	many	TRBV19	TRBJ2-7	TGTGCCAGTAGTATCAGCGTCGTCTCCGAGCAGTACTTC	CASSISVVSEQYF
NA	NA	TRBV19	TRBJ2-5	TGTGCCAGTAGTATAGGGGAAATTCAAGAGACCCAGTACTTC	CASSIGEIQETQYF
NA	many	TRBV5-1	TRBJ2-2	TGCGCCAGCAGCTTGGCCTTAGGGTCAGGGGAGCTGTTTTTT	CASSLALGSGELFF
NA	NA	TRBV11-1	TRBJ1-4	TGTGCCAGCAGCACTCCCACACGAACCCAGCAGGGGAATGAAAAACTGTTTTTT	CASSTPTRTQQGNEKLFF
NA	NA	TRBV9	TRBJ2-7	TGTGCCAGCAGTTTTGCGGGGCGCCTCGTCCGCTACGAGCAGTACTTC	CASSFAGRLVRYEQYF
NA	many	TRBV20-1	TRBJ2-7	TGCAGTGCTAAAACGGGACACGGGTCCGGCGAGCAGTACTTC	CSAKTGHGSGEQYF
NA	once	TRBV10-3	TRBJ2-2	TGTGCCATCCAAAGGGCGAACACCGGGGAGCTGTTTTTT	CAIQRANTGELFF
NA	many	TRBV20-1	TRBJ1-2	TGCAGTGCTAGAGGTAAAACAGCCTCTAACGGCTACACCTTC	CSARGKTASNGYTF
TRBD1	NA	TRBV2	TRBJ1-1	TGTGCCGGGACAGGGCAGAACACTGAAGCTTTCTTT	CAGTGQNTEAFF
NA	NA	TRBV5-1	TRBJ2-7	TGCGCCAGCAGATTGGATGGTGGCGAGCAGTACTTC	CASRLDGGEQYF
NA	NA	TRBV9	TRBJ2-2	TGTGCCAGCAGCCTCACTTCTCGGCCAGGGTCTAATGTGGACACCGGGGAGCTGTTTTTT	CASSLTSRPGSNVDTGELFF
TRBD2	NA	TRBV9	TRBJ2-2	TGTGCCAGCAGCGGGGCCGTTTGGGAGGGCACCGGGGAGCTGTTTTTT	CASSGAVWEGTGELFF
TRBD1	once	TRBV29-1	TRBJ1-2	TGCAGCTTAGGCCCAGGGGGAGGCTACACCTTC	CSLGPGGGYTF